This TCR beta chain was sequenced in a study of human versus mouse CDR3 diversity and MHC coevolution. Whole-study results and caveats: On average, humans showed more CDR3 deletions and insertions than mice. Roughly six MHC II alleles selected the human T cells.

Measured with immunoSEQ multiplex PCR; TCRdb has only the in-frame clones, and not every one. Found here are 60,000 to 95,000 clones, about 90% of them singletons; the top ten hold around 0.15%. CDR1 and CDR2 (germline): ENHRY, SYGVKD. CDR3 size: 13 residues. The V and J ends lost 6 bases and 5 bases respectively, with 13 bases between them. For this clone: Its antigen is unidentified.

Naive CD4 T cells were sorted as CD45RO-negative, CD62L-positive. The V gene is TRBV10-3, the J gene TRBJ1-1; D possibly corresponds to TRBD1 (6 bases). Sequencing was performed on naive CD4+ T cells from blood. Subset of the sample: CD45RO-negative CD62L-positive naive CD4 T cells. This receptor was obtained from a person aged 25 to 69 in good health. CDR3 nucleotide sequence: TGTGCCATCAGCACAGGGATGGAGACTGAAGCTTTCTTT. Translating gives CAISTGMETEAFF.